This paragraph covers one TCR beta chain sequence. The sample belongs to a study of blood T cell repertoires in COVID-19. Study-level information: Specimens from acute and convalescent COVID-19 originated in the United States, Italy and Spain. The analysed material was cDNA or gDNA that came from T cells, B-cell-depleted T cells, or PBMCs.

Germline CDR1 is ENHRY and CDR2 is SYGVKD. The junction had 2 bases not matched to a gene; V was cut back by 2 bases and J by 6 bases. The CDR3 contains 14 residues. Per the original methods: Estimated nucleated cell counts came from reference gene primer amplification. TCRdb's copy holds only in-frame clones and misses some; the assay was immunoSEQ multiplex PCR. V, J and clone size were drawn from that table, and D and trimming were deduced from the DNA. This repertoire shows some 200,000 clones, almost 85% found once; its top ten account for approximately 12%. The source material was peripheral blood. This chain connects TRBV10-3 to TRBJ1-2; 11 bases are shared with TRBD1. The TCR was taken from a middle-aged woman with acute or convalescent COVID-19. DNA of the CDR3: TGTGCCATCAGTGAGGGGACAGGGGGTAATGGCTACACCTTC. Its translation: CAISEGTGGNGYTF.